Given below is one T cell receptor beta chain in context. The antigen remains undetermined. Generated by immunoSEQ multiplex PCR, the TCRdb table keeps only in-frame clones and is missing some. The sample has 80,000 or so clones, 60% to 85% seen once. This entry belongs to a study of radiotherapy plus CTLA-4 blockade in lung cancer. Study-wide background: Objective response rate was over 15%; disease control rate, 31%. General study findings and limits: In blood, early T cell clone dynamics reportedly predicted response best, together with interferon-beta. Following radiotherapy plus ipilimumab, tumor-derived TCR clones expanded in the blood.

Germline CDR1 and CDR2: SGHRS and YFSETQ. V was pared by 2 bases and J by 6 bases, with 8 bases of the junction left unmatched. This CDR3 spans 15 amino acids. The material sequenced was peripheral blood, taken from a patient treated with radiotherapy plus ipilimumab. This TCR was sampled from a human donor with non-small cell lung cancer whose response to radiotherapy plus ipilimumab could not be evaluated. Some clones in this sample may be carry-over from other donors' samples. V usage is TRBV5-1 and J usage is TRBJ1-2; 9 bases map to TRBD1. The CDR3 region is CASSLGPGQGDGYTF. In nucleotides, the CDR3 is TGCGCCAGCAGCTTAGGCCCGGGACAGGGAGATGGCTACACCTTC.